The 2 T cell receptor beta chains below come from one sample, sequenced in a study of regulatory T cells in long-lasting Graves disease. Time point given: newly diagnosed GD, antithyroid drugs for less than 3 months. PBMCs were the source of the RNA used for TCR sequencing. TCR beta libraries were built with iRepertoire HTBI primers and Arm-PCR of CDR3 regions. TCRdb itself ran the multiplex PCR reads through MiXCR, one entry per CDR3 protein. The table shows roughly 560,000 distinct CDR3 sequences, with about 16% occurring only once. These data were also filed under a second study, of T cells in Graves' hyperthyroidism and ophthalmopathy.

Specimen: peripheral blood mononuclear cells (PBMCs), collected at new diagnosis, from a patient treated with antithyroid drugs. The receptor source for this set is a woman aged 35-60 years with Graves disease.

This clonotype has a single count. The gene calls are TRBV12-5 and TRBJ1-5; TRBD1 is a possible D gene (5 bases). V lost 5 bases, J lost 8 bases, and 13 bases lay in between. Per the germline V gene, CDR1 is LGHNT and CDR2 is FRNRAP. The CDR3 is 13 amino acids. The CDR3 loop is CASGLRGEEPQHF. The CDR3, as DNA: TGTGCTAGTGGTCTTCGGGGGGAAGAGCCCCAGCATTTT.

The V gene is TRBV28, the J gene TRBJ1-4, with 7 nucleotides matching TRBD1. The germline V gene encodes CDR1 MDHEN and CDR2 SYDVKM. V dropped 5 bases and J dropped 6; count of bases not matched to a gene: 9. This CDR3 comprises 15 residues. Here the CDR3 DNA reads TGTGCCAGCAGTGAAGAGACAGGGACCCATGAAAAACTGTTTTTT. This translates into CASSEETGTHEKLFF.